Listed here is a single T cell receptor beta chain. Its antigen has not been determined. Base qualities are missing; no much larger clone stands one base away. The CDR3 covers 15 residues, taking in both the cysteine and the phenylalanine. The read is trimmed to its CDR3 DNA, 45 bases read in frame from base 1. V lost 0 bases and J lost 5 bases, and the count of bases not matched to a germline gene is 5. The germline V gene (reference sequence) provides CDR1 LNHNV and CDR2 YYDKDF. The label giving this sample's time point can be read as: before anti-PD-1 therapy. For bulk TCRbeta sequencing, genomic DNA was extracted from tumor biopsies or peripheral blood, and input amounts ranged from roughly 600 ng to 6,500 ng. Every patient had histologically proven advanced or metastatic basal or squamous cell carcinoma and was a poor candidate for surgical resection. The basal cell carcinoma cohort was made up of approximately ten patients, and bulk tumor TCR sequencing was performed for seven or eight of these patients.

The immunoSEQ platform was used for deep TCRbeta sequencing. The published analysis was carried out like this. Only productive rearrangements were exported from the immunoSEQ Analyzer for further analysis. T cell phenotypes were assigned to bulk TCRbeta clonotypes by matching to single-cell RNA+TCR-seq clones sharing the same TCRbeta sequence. Using bulk TCR sequencing data, clone enrichment in tumor was calculated by dividing a clone's tumor frequency by the same clone's PBMC frequency. TCRs were grouped by GLIPH into specificity groups, defined as clusters of distinct TCRs likely recognizing common antigens via shared CDR3 motifs. Drawn from immuneACCESS, this table holds only the in-frame rearrangements with V and J called that TCRdb kept. Clones are partly lost; checked studies trace under half to an unresolved V gene and leave the rest unexplained. The DNA gave D and trimming, while V, J and clone size come from that table. This sample holds around 49,000 clones; approximately 84% were observed only once. Together, the top ten hold less than 5% of the sample.

The data were taken from a study of T cells in tumors after PD-1 blockade (dated by TCRdb to about 2019). Context from the whole study: Exclusion criteria were prior checkpoint blockade, use of systemic immunosuppressants, or recent radiotherapy or other anti-cancer therapy within 4 weeks. Patients were treated with either pembrolizumab 200 mg every 3 weeks or cemiplimab 350 mg every 2 weeks. While on anti-PD-1 treatment, some of the patients also continued taking daily vismodegib 150 mg. An average of 113,528 TCR templates (range 24,679-257,772) and 36,536 unique clonotypes was obtained for peripheral blood samples. Paired single-cell RNA and TCR sequencing was performed on site-matched tumors from BCC or SCC patients before and after anti-PD-1 therapy. To compare clonotypes in blood and tumor, bulk TCR sequencing was done on 10 peripheral blood samples taken from roughly 5 patients. RECIST version 1.1 was the standard used to evaluate clinical response. The research as a whole found: Where the novel T cell clones came from was not identified, and possible sources could include lymphoid organs or rare unexpanded clones inside the tumor or in the tumor periphery. Roughly 41% of the TCR clonotypes from tumors also showed up in blood, and some novel exhausted tumor clones were present in pre-treatment blood, which suggests peripheral recruitment.

This TCR came from a human donor with basal cell carcinoma. Sequencing was performed on PBMCs, taken before anti-PD-1 treatment. Here the chain combines TRBV15 and TRBJ2-5, with 8 bases in between that match TRBD1. The DNA is TGTGCCACCAGCAGAGATCCAGGGGGCTTGGAGACCCAGTACTTC. The translation is CATSRDPGGLETQYF.